Presented here are 31 T cell receptor beta chains from one specimen sequenced in a study of cytomegalovirus exposure and HLA in healthy donors. The PCR used 60 Vbeta and 13 Jbeta primers. The table came from immunoSEQ multiplex PCR; TCRdb's copy has only in-frame clones and leaves some out. The sample includes 110,000 to 150,000 clones, roughly 78% of them seen just once. The specimen was PBMCs. These TCRs come from a female donor in good health and CMV-seronegative.

V usage is TRBV7-9 and J usage is TRBJ2-5, with TRBD1 matching over 7 bases. CDR1 SEHNR and CDR2 FQNEAQ come from the germline V gene (reference sequence). This CDR3 comprises 13 residues. V dropped 6 bases and J dropped 5; count of bases not matched to a gene: 6. CDR3 loop: CASSKGGRETQYF. For the CDR3, the DNA is TGTGCCAGCAGTAAAGGGGGCCGGGAGACCCAGTACTTC.

This chain connects TRBV30 to TRBJ2-5; D remains unclear. This CDR3 has 11 residues. The germline V and J ends were trimmed by 1 base and 3 bases, with 3 bases remaining between them. Germline V gives CDR1 GTSNPN, CDR2 SVGIG (reference sequence). The DNA of the CDR3 is TGTGCCTGGAGTGCTGAAGAGACCCAGTACTTC. This encodes CAWSAEETQYF.

The genes are TRBV11-2 and TRBJ1-2; no definite D call. This CDR3 is 12 amino acids long. Trimming pared 5 bases from V and 4 bases from J, leaving 8 bases between. Germline loops: CDR1 SGHAT, CDR2 FQNNGV. CDR3 sequence (DNA): TGTGCCAGCAGCCAGGAAGGCTATGGCTACACCTTC. It translates to CASSQEGYGYTF.

Points on this clone: One end of the junction is discordant with germline, which a read error may explain. This rearrangement joins TRBV19 to TRBJ1-2; D remains unclear. CDR1 is LNHDA, CDR2 SQIVND, per germline (reference sequence). This CDR3 is built from 12 residues. This CDR3 reads CASSPAGYGYPF. DNA for the CDR3: TGTGCCAGTAGTCCCGCGGGGTATGGCTACCCCTTC.

The rearrangement uses TRBV2 and TRBJ2-6; 8 nucleotides align to TRBD2. With 7 bases clipped from V and 2 bases from J, the junction kept 7 bases outside the gene matches. The CDR3 loop spans 16 amino acids. Germline V gives CDR1 SNHLY, CDR2 FYNNEI. CDR3 sequence (DNA): TGTGCCAGCAATTTAAGCGGGGGCACTGGGGCCAACGTCCTGACTTTC. It is translated as CASNLSGGTGANVLTF.

This clone was observed a few times. The chain links TRBV5-6 to TRBJ2-7; 10 bases are shared with TRBD2. The CDR3 is 15 residues long. The V and J ends lost 1 base and 2 bases, in that order; junction bases with no gene match: 3. Germline-derived CDR1 and CDR2 are SGHDT and YYEEEE. Here the CDR3 DNA reads TGTGCCAGCAGCTTGCCTAGCGGGAGTCCCTACGAGCAGTACTTC. Residues: CASSLPSGSPYEQYF.

This clone was counted between two and nine times. This rearrangement joins TRBV18 to TRBJ1-4, with D possibly TRBD1 on 6 matching bases. Between the trimmed V and J ends, which lost 3 bases and 5 bases, there was a span of 13 bases. Germline assignment: CDR1 KGHSH and CDR2 LQKENI. The CDR3 totals 15 residues. The CDR3: CASSPFQQGNEKLFF. CDR3 bases: TGTGCCAGCTCACCCTTCCAGCAGGGGAATGAAAAACTGTTTTTT.

The chain couples TRBV15 to TRBJ1-2; TRBD1 might be the D (6 bases). The germline CDR1 and CDR2 sequences are LNHNV and YYDKDF (reference sequence). The CDR3 is 17 residues long. Between the trimmed V and J ends, which lost 3 bases and 0 bases, there was a span of 17 bases. The CDR3 coding sequence is TGTGCCACCAGCAGGTACATTAGGACAGCTTCTAACTATGGCTACACCTTC. Amino acids: CATSRYIRTASNYGYTF. The entire variable domain, with the rest obtained from reference TRBV15 and TRBJ1-2, is as follows: DAMVIQNPRYQVTQFGKPVTLSCSQTLNHNVMYWYQQKSSQAPKLLFHYYDKDFNNEADTPDNFQSRRPNTSFCFLDIRSPGLGDTAMYLCATSRYIRTASNYGYTFGSGTRLTVV.

This sequence joins TRBV27 and TRBJ1-2, with TRBD1 matching over 9 bases. The CDR3 covers 13 residues. J gave up 8 bases and V 6 bases, and 7 bases lay outside the gene matches. Looked up from germline, CDR1 is MNHEY and CDR2 is SMNVEV (reference sequence). The CDR3 DNA is TGTGCCAGCAGAGCCGGGACAGGGCAAGGCTACACCTTC. Amino acid sequence: CASRAGTGQGYTF.

This clone was observed a few times. The genes are TRBV6-1 and TRBJ1-5, with TRBD1 as a possible D gene (5 bases). Trimming took off 1 base at V and 6 bases at J, with 10 bases between the two ends. Germline CDR1 and CDR2: MNHNS and SASEGT. This CDR3 is 14 amino acids long. The CDR3 loop is CASSEGQGGQPQHF. The CDR3 nucleotides are TGTGCCAGCAGTGAAGGGCAGGGAGGTCAGCCCCAGCATTTT.

The rearrangement joins TRBV2 to TRBJ1-2, with 8 bases aligning to TRBD1. This CDR3 is built from 12 residues. Trimming removed 9 bases from V and 4 bases from J; junction bases left unmatched: 4. The germline CDR1 and CDR2 sequences are SNHLY and FYNNEI. CDR3 coding DNA: TGTGCCAGTCTGGACAGGGCCTATGGCTACACCTTC. It is translated as CASLDRAYGYTF.

The chain employs TRBV28 and TRBJ1-1, with 10 bases fitting TRBD1. Germline lookup yields CDR1 MDHEN and CDR2 SYDVKM. V shed 10 bases and J 4 bases; nucleotides not matched to a gene: 9. This CDR3 is built from 14 residues. CDR3 in DNA: TGTGCCATCGCCGCCTGGACAGGGGGCACTGAAGCTTTCTTT. It encodes CAIAAWTGGTEAFF.

This chain connects TRBV19 to TRBJ1-5, with 8 bases identical to TRBD1. The V segment lost 8 bases and the J segment 6 bases; nucleotides outside the gene matches: 9. Germline V gene lookup returns CDR1 LNHDA and CDR2 SQIVND (reference sequence). The CDR3 runs to 14 residues. CDR3 sequence (DNA): TGTGCCAGTGACTACGGGACAGGCCTTCAGCCCCAGCATTTT. Translating gives CASDYGTGLQPQHF.

The chain has TRBV27 and TRBJ1-2; 7 nucleotides line up with TRBD1. After removal of 3 bases from V and 2 bases from J, the junction contained 12 bases not matched to a gene. Looked up from germline, CDR1 is MNHEY and CDR2 is SMNVEV (reference sequence). The CDR3 runs to 17 residues. CDR3 loop: CASSLLDRRGLNYGYTF. DNA for the CDR3: TGTGCCAGCAGTTTGCTTGACAGGAGGGGGCTGAACTATGGCTACACCTTC.

This clone was seen a handful of times. The rearrangement uses TRBV5-5 and TRBJ1-5; the D gene is possibly TRBD1 (6 bases). Per the germline V gene, CDR1 is SGHKS and CDR2 is YYEKEE (reference sequence). V shed 2 bases and J shed 7 bases, with 16 bases lying between them. The CDR3 has 15 residues. The CDR3, as DNA: TGTGCCAGCAGCTTTGCATCAGGGGCGAACCAGCCCCAGCATTTT. It is translated as CASSFASGANQPQHF.

The table lists this clone with a count of one. The chain combines TRBV10-3 with TRBJ1-2, with TRBD1 as a possible D gene (5 bases). The CDR3 is made up of 15 amino acids. V was clipped by 7 bases and J by 2 bases, with 17 bases between them. The V gene's germline CDR1 is ENHRY and CDR2 SYGVKD. The CDR3 nucleotides are TGTGCCATCATGGACCGGGCGGGGCAAAACTATGGCTACACCTTC. Protein product: CAIMDRAGQNYGYTF.

The CDR3 bases are TGTGCCAGCAGTAACAGGGGGCCCACTAGCACAGATACGCAGTATTTT. Its protein product is CASSNRGPTSTDTQYF. The chain couples TRBV27 to TRBJ2-3, with 9 bases identical to TRBD1. With 5 bases clipped from V and 0 bases from J, the junction kept 6 bases outside the gene matches. Germline V gene lookup returns CDR1 MNHEY and CDR2 SMNVEV (reference sequence). The CDR3 covers 16 residues.

The gene calls are TRBV27 and TRBJ2-7; unclear D gene. The CDR3 is 12 residues long. Germline assignment: CDR1 MNHEY and CDR2 SMNVEV (reference sequence). V lost 5 bases and J lost 8, with 13 bases in between. The CDR3 nucleotides read TGTGCCAGCAGTGTAATCCTAGGTCAGCAGTACTTC. Protein: CASSVILGQQYF.

The J gene is TRBJ1-2, the V gene TRBV30, with D maybe TRBD1 (5 bases). Germline V gene lookup returns CDR1 GTSNPN and CDR2 SVGIG (reference sequence). This CDR3 has 14 amino acids. The germline V and J ends were trimmed by 1 base and 8 bases, with 17 bases remaining between them. The CDR3 coding sequence is TGTGCCTGGAGTGAGGGGTCAGGCCAAGGAGGCTACACCTTC. This sequence encodes CAWSEGSGQGGYTF.

The V call is TRBV4-3, the J call TRBJ2-5; TRBD2 agrees at 11 bases. V lost 1 base, J lost 3 bases, and 4 bases stayed unmatched. The CDR3 runs 16 residues. The germline gives CDR1 LGHNA, CDR2 YSLEER. In nucleotides, the CDR3 is TGCGCCAGCAGCCAAGGCACTAGCGGGGGAAAAGAGACCCAGTACTTC. Its translation: CASSQGTSGGKETQYF.

This clone was observed a handful of times. CDR3 protein: CASSFEGLGEKLFF. CDR3 nucleotides: TGTGCCAGCAGCTTTGAGGGTCTAGGAGAAAAACTGTTTTTT. The J gene is TRBJ1-4, the V gene TRBV5-5; D call uncertain. Germline V gene sequence: CDR1 SGHKS, CDR2 YYEKEE (reference sequence). V was shortened by 2 bases and J by 8 bases, with 13 bases between the two germline ends. The CDR3 covers 14 residues.

This clone has only a few counts. The chain joins TRBV19 to TRBJ2-1; possibly TRBD1 for D (5 bases). CDR3 length equals 15 residues. Germline CDR1 reads LNHDA; CDR2 reads SQIVND (reference sequence). V was pared by 4 bases and J by 2 bases, with 12 bases between. CDR3 residues: CASSNQGLPYNEQFF. As DNA, the CDR3 is TGTGCCAGTAGTAACCAGGGTCTCCCCTACAATGAGCAGTTCTTC. Looking up the rest from reference TRBV19 and TRBJ2-1 gives the full variable domain: DGGITQSPKYLFRKEGQNVTLSCEQNLNHDAMYWYRQDPGQGLRLIYYSQIVNDFQKGDIAEGYSVSREKKESFPLTVTSAQKNPTAFYLCASSNQGLPYNEQFFGPGTRLTVL.

The CDR3 spells CASSVSGRKSGELFF. DNA for the CDR3: TGTGCCAGCAGCGTTAGCGGGAGGAAGAGCGGGGAGCTGTTTTTT. The genes are TRBV9 and TRBJ2-2; 10 bases line up with TRBD2. The length of the CDR3 is 15 residues. In germline, CDR1 is SGDLS, CDR2 YYNGEE. J gave up 7 bases and V 2 bases, and 5 bases lay outside the gene matches.

This clone was observed a single time. This chain joins TRBV5-1 and TRBJ1-2; 8 nucleotides agree with TRBD1. The CDR3 sequence is 15 residues long. Germline V CDR1 and CDR2: SGHRS, YFSETQ. V shed 0 bases and J 6 bases; nucleotides not matched to a gene: 7. CDR3 bases: TGCGCCAGCAGCTTGGTATCCGGACAGGGCCATGGCTACACCTTC. Protein product: CASSLVSGQGHGYTF. The whole variable domain, remainder taken from reference TRBV5-1 and TRBJ1-2, is KAGVTQTPRYLIKTRGQQVTLSCSPISGHRSVSWYQQTPGQGLQFLFEYFSETQRNKGNFPGRFSGRQFSNSRSEMNVSTLELGDSALYLCASSLVSGQGHGYTFGSGTRLTVV.

The rearrangement joins TRBV28 to TRBJ1-2, with TRBD1 matching 8 bases. Per germline, CDR1 MDHEN and CDR2 SYDVKM. Unmatched junction bases numbered 17, after V lost 6 bases and J lost 5 bases. The CDR3 length is 17 residues. CDR3 sequence reads: CASSITLAGQGPYGYTF. DNA for the CDR3: TGTGCCAGCAGCATAACCCTCGCCGGACAGGGACCTTATGGCTACACCTTC.

The gene calls are TRBV5-1 and TRBJ1-1, with 9 bases lining up with TRBD1. Looked up from germline, CDR1 is SGHRS and CDR2 is YFSETQ. V trimming: 0 bases; J trimming: 5 bases; junction bases outside the gene matches: 8. The CDR3 covers 16 residues. CDR3 nucleotide sequence: TGCGCCAGCAGCTTGGCCCCACAGGGGGCAGGGACTGAAGCTTTCTTT. Protein sequence: CASSLAPQGAGTEAFF. Full variable domain (missing parts from reference TRBV5-1 and TRBJ1-1): KAGVTQTPRYLIKTRGQQVTLSCSPISGHRSVSWYQQTPGQGLQFLFEYFSETQRNKGNFPGRFSGRQFSNSRSEMNVSTLELGDSALYLCASSLAPQGAGTEAFFGQGTRLTVV.

The chain joins TRBV30 to TRBJ2-7; D is ambiguous. The CDR3 has 12 amino acids. Trimming removed 1 base at V and 5 bases at J, with 9 bases between. Germline V gene lookup returns CDR1 GTSNPN and CDR2 SVGIG (reference sequence). CDR3 DNA sequence: TGTGCCTGGAGTGGGGCCCTGGACGAGCAGTACTTC. Translation: CAWSGALDEQYF.

CDR3 sequence: CASGRDSFNYGYTF. For the CDR3, the DNA is TGTGCCAGCGGCCGGGACAGTTTTAACTATGGCTACACCTTC. The chain links TRBV7-9 to TRBJ1-2; 7 nucleotides agree with TRBD1. The germline gives CDR1 SEHNR, CDR2 FQNEAQ (reference sequence). This CDR3 contains 14 residues. After removal of 8 bases from V and 1 base from J, the junction contained 7 bases not matched to a gene.

The rearrangement uses TRBV7-9 and TRBJ2-1; perhaps TRBD2 as D (5 bases). This CDR3 is built from 16 residues. The germline gives CDR1 SEHNR, CDR2 FQNEAQ (reference sequence). Between the trimmed V and J ends, which lost 4 bases and 5 bases, there was a span of 18 bases. The CDR3 DNA follows: TGTGCCAGCAGCTCCAATTGGATAAACGGGGACAATGAGCAGTTCTTC. The encoded protein is CASSSNWINGDNEQFF.

This chain joins TRBV5-6 and TRBJ2-7, with D perhaps TRBD1 (5 bases). Trimming took off 4 bases at V and 7 bases at J, with 15 bases between the two ends. Germline CDR1 is SGHDT and CDR2 is YYEEEE. The CDR3 totals 13 residues. The CDR3 is CASSRDSVEEQYF. CDR3 sequence (DNA): TGTGCCAGCAGCCGAGACAGCGTGGAAGAGCAGTACTTC. The complete variable domain, with remaining parts taken from reference TRBV5-6 and TRBJ2-7, reads DAGVTQSPTHLIKTRGQQVTLRCSPKSGHDTVSWYQQALGQGPQFIFQYYEEEERQRGNFPDRFSGHQFPNYSSELNVNALLLGDSALYLCASSRDSVEEQYFGPGTRLTVT.

This clone came up once. DNA of the CDR3: TGTGCCTGGTCCCTGGGGGGAACCACAGATACGCAGTATTTT. Translating it yields CAWSLGGTTDTQYF. V gene TRBV30 combines with J gene TRBJ2-3; tentative D call: TRBD2 (6 bases). The CDR3 is 14 residues long. V lost 5 bases to trimming and J lost 2 bases, with 14 bases between them. Germline values: CDR1 GTSNPN, CDR2 SVGIG (reference sequence). The full variable domain, with the rest looked up from reference TRBV30 and TRBJ2-3, is SQTIHQWPATLVQPVGSPLSLECTVEGTSNPNLYWYRQAAGRGLQLLFYSVGIGQISSEVPQNLSASRPQDRQFILSSKKLLLSDSGFYLCAWSLGGTTDTQYFGPGTRLTVL.